The rows below give T cell receptor beta chains drawn from one sample of a study of blood T cell repertoires in COVID-19. Method: immunoSEQ multiplex PCR; TCRdb's copy keeps in-frame clones and lacks some. The table records 50,000 to 70,000 clones, 75% to 95% of them present only once. Sequencing was done on a sample of peripheral blood. The receptors shown here come from a woman over 75 with active COVID-19. The CDR3 runs from the conserved cysteine through the conserved F or W. D genes are given only for firm matches. Only some rows state a clone size, as once, few, many or a class for expanded clones.

abundance: .
v_gene: TRBV6-5
j_gene: TRBJ1-5
d_gene: TRBD1
CDR3nt: TGTGCCAGTCAACAGGGGTTTAGCAATCAGCCCCAGCATTTT
CDR3aa: CASQQGFSNQPQHF

abundance: .
v_gene: TRBV3-1/TRBV3-2
j_gene: TRBJ2-1
d_gene: TRBD2
CDR3nt: TGTGCCAGCAGACTTTCTAGCGGGGGGTACAATGAGCAGTTCTTC
CDR3aa: CASRLSSGGYNEQFF

abundance: .
v_gene: TRBV11-2
j_gene: TRBJ2-5
d_gene: .
CDR3nt: TGTGCCAGCAGCTTAGCTGGGGGCGAACAGACCCAGTACTTC
CDR3aa: CASSLAGGEQTQYF

abundance: .
v_gene: TRBV2
j_gene: TRBJ2-1
d_gene: .
CDR3nt: TGTGCCAGCAGTGAAGGCCGAATCAGGGGAGACTACAATGAGCAGTTCTTC
CDR3aa: CASSEGRIRGDYNEQFF

abundance: .
v_gene: TRBV2
j_gene: TRBJ2-7
d_gene: TRBD1
CDR3nt: TGTGCCAGCAACCTCTGGACAGGGGCCCCCTACGAGCAGTACTTC
CDR3aa: CASNLWTGAPYEQYF

abundance: .
v_gene: TRBV2
j_gene: TRBJ2-3
d_gene: .
CDR3nt: TGTGCCAGCAGCGGACAGACAGTCACAGATACGCAGTATTTT
CDR3aa: CASSGQTVTDTQYF

abundance: few
v_gene: TRBV27
j_gene: TRBJ2-3
d_gene: .
CDR3nt: TGTGCCAGCGGACACAGCACAGATACGCAGTATTTT
CDR3aa: CASGHSTDTQYF

abundance: .
v_gene: TRBV10-1
j_gene: TRBJ2-5
d_gene: .
CDR3nt: TGCGCCAGCGGCACAGGGGAGACCCAGTACTTC
CDR3aa: CASGTGETQYF

abundance: .
v_gene: TRBV15
j_gene: TRBJ2-7
d_gene: .
CDR3nt: TGTGCCACCAGCAGAGGGGGAAGCGGCTGGCAGTACTTC
CDR3aa: CATSRGGSGWQYF

abundance: .
v_gene: TRBV7-2
j_gene: TRBJ2-2
d_gene: TRBD2
CDR3nt: TGTGCCAGCAGCTTAGTTTTCAGGGAGGGCGGGGAGCTGTTTTTT
CDR3aa: CASSLVFREGGELFF

abundance: .
v_gene: TRBV27
j_gene: TRBJ2-1
d_gene: TRBD2
CDR3nt: TGTGCCAGCAGTCCCCGGGACTATCCGGCGGATGAGCAGTTCTTC
CDR3aa: CASSPRDYPADEQFF

abundance: .
v_gene: TRBV6-5
j_gene: TRBJ1-2
d_gene: TRBD1
CDR3nt: TGTGCCAGCAGTTACCTGGACAGGGGGCGGAATGGCTACACCTTC
CDR3aa: CASSYLDRGRNGYTF

abundance: .
v_gene: TRBV10-3
j_gene: TRBJ2-2
d_gene: .
CDR3nt: TGTGCCATCAGTGAGTCGAAGGCAGGGCGGGAGGAGCTGTTTTTT
CDR3aa: CAISESKAGREELFF

abundance: .
v_gene: TRBV27
j_gene: TRBJ2-5
d_gene: .
CDR3nt: TGTGCCAGCAGTTTCAATACAGCGACGCAGGGAACCCAGTACTTC
CDR3aa: CASSFNTATQGTQYF

abundance: .
v_gene: TRBV24-1
j_gene: TRBJ2-2
d_gene: TRBD2
CDR3nt: TGTGCCACCAGTGATTCCCTAGCGGGCGTGGTCGGGGAGCTGTTTTTT
CDR3aa: CATSDSLAGVVGELFF

abundance: .
v_gene: TRBV7-2
j_gene: TRBJ2-5
d_gene: TRBD1
CDR3nt: TGTGCCAGCAGCTATGACAGGGCCCAAGAGACCCAGTACTTC
CDR3aa: CASSYDRAQETQYF

abundance: .
v_gene: TRBV28
j_gene: TRBJ2-7
d_gene: TRBD2
CDR3nt: TGTGCCAGCAGTTTACGGACGGGGGGGTACGAGCAGTACTTC
CDR3aa: CASSLRTGGYEQYF

abundance: .
v_gene: TRBV16
j_gene: TRBJ2-1
d_gene: .
CDR3nt: TGTGCCAGCAGCCAATCTTCTGGGACACTCATTGCCCATGAGCAGTTCTTC
CDR3aa: CASSQSSGTLIAHEQFF

abundance: few
v_gene: TRBV20-1
j_gene: TRBJ2-7
d_gene: .
CDR3nt: TGCAGTGCTAGTCCAGGGGCCTACGAGCAGTACTTC
CDR3aa: CSASPGAYEQYF

abundance: .
v_gene: TRBV6-1
j_gene: TRBJ2-1
d_gene: TRBD2
CDR3nt: TGTGCCATCTCGGGAGGCTACAATGAGCAGTTCTTC
CDR3aa: CAISGGYNEQFF

abundance: .
v_gene: TRBV10-3
j_gene: TRBJ2-4
d_gene: .
CDR3nt: TGTGCCATCAGTTCCAGGGAAGAGGCCAAAAACATTCAGTACTTC
CDR3aa: CAISSREEAKNIQYF

abundance: few
v_gene: TRBV7-5
j_gene: TRBJ1-3
d_gene: .
CDR3nt: TGTGTCAGAAGCCATTATTCCGGGACAGGGATTGCTGGAAACACCATATATTTT
CDR3aa: CVRSHYSGTGIAGNTIYF

abundance: .
v_gene: TRBV2
j_gene: TRBJ1-5
d_gene: .
CDR3nt: TGTGCCAGCAGTGCCTGGGGGGGAGTCAATCAGCCCCAGCATTTT
CDR3aa: CASSAWGGVNQPQHF